These 31 T cell receptor beta chains were all obtained from the same sample, sequenced in a study of CD8 T cells in Susac syndrome. An amount of RNA that ranged from roughly 0.45 to 1 ug was reverse transcribed with random hexamers. TCRdb reprocessed the immunoSEQ multiplex PCR reads with MiXCR, giving one entry per CDR3 protein. The data contain 150,000 or so distinct CDR3 sequences, 85% to 95% of them seen just once; the ten biggest clones take up 0.13% to 0.15%. The sample taken for sequencing was CD4+ T cells from PBMCs. These receptors came from a human donor with Susac syndrome.

The chain carries TRBV18 and TRBJ1-5; 8 bases match TRBD1. The CDR3 extends over 16 amino acids. The V and J ends lost 0 bases and 6 bases, in that order; junction bases with no gene match: 7. CDR1 is KGHSH and CDR2 is LQKENI in the germline V gene. CDR3 nucleotides: TGTGCCAGCTCACCACCGGGCAGGGGGCGCGTTCAGCCCCAGCATTTT. Protein: CASSPPGRGRVQPQHF.

The J gene is TRBJ1-6, the V gene TRBV27, with D maybe TRBD1 (5 bases). CDR3 length: 15 residues. The germline V and J ends were trimmed by 5 bases and 8 bases, with 16 bases remaining between them. CDR1 is MNHEY, CDR2 SMNVEV, per germline (reference sequence). CDR3 in amino acids: CASSPSGTPYSPLHF. CDR3 DNA: TGTGCCAGCAGTCCTTCCGGGACCCCATATTCACCCCTCCACTTT.

This clonotype was found a few times. V usage is TRBV12-3 or TRBV12-4 and J usage is TRBJ2-5, with D perhaps matching TRBD2 (6 bases). Trimming cost V 1 base and J 3 bases, with 6 bases left between them. This CDR3 contains 13 residues. In DNA form, the CDR3 reads TGTGCCAGCAGTTTAGGCGGGAAAGAGACCCAGTACTTC. Protein: CASSLGGKETQYF.

The rearrangement links TRBV20-1 to TRBJ1-2; perhaps TRBD1 as D (6 bases). The CDR3 is 12 residues long. The germline V gene encodes CDR1 DFQATT and CDR2 SNEGSKA (reference sequence). V gave up 0 bases and J gave up 7 bases, with 9 bases separating them. CDR3 residues: CSAREGGGGYTF. In DNA form, the CDR3 reads TGCAGTGCTAGAGAAGGGGGGGGTGGCTACACCTTC.

In its sample, this clonotype was seen once. The V and J genes are TRBV4-2 and TRBJ2-1, with 9 bases aligning to TRBD2. Per germline, CDR1 LGHNA and CDR2 YNFKEQ. After removal of 3 bases from V and 4 bases from J, the junction contained 4 bases not matched to a gene. The CDR3 extends over 15 amino acids. CDR3 in amino acids: CASSQAGGFYNEQFF. The CDR3 DNA reads as TGTGCCAGCAGCCAGGCGGGGGGGTTTTACAATGAGCAGTTCTTC.

CDR3 sequence reads: CASSQEGRPTYEQYF. The CDR3 DNA reads as TGTGCCAGCAGCCAAGAGGGACGGCCGACCTACGAGCAGTACTTC. The chain recombines TRBV3-1 with TRBJ2-7; D is possibly TRBD1 or TRBD2 (5 bases each). This CDR3 has 15 residues. CDR1 and CDR2 from the germline V gene are LGHDT and YNNKEL (reference sequence). Trimming stripped 0 bases from V and 2 bases from J, with 11 bases between.

This rearrangement joins TRBV20-1 to TRBJ2-7; D not certain. Germline values: CDR1 DFQATT, CDR2 SNEGSKA (reference sequence). There are 15 residues in the CDR3. Trimming cost V 3 bases and J 1 base, with 16 bases left between them. CDR3 residues: CSASRTGSRSYEQYF. CDR3 nucleotides: TGCAGTGCTAGCCGAACTGGGTCCAGATCCTACGAGCAGTACTTC.

The chain recombines TRBV24-1 with TRBJ1-2; tentatively, D is TRBD1 (6 bases). Trimming cost V 7 bases and J 8 bases, with 10 bases left between them. The germline CDR1 and CDR2 sequences are KGHDR and SFDVKD. The CDR3 is 11 residues long. The CDR3 is CATSNRDGYTF. The CDR3 nucleotides are TGTGCCACCAGCAACAGGGACGGCTACACCTTC.

V is TRBV30 and J is TRBJ2-6, with D hard to call. Germline loops: CDR1 GTSNPN, CDR2 SVGIG (reference sequence). The CDR3 sequence is 14 residues long. V gave up 4 bases and J gave up 0 bases, with 7 bases separating them. The CDR3 DNA follows: TGTGCCTGGAACATCCTCTCTGGGGCCAACGTCCTGACTTTC. This codes for CAWNILSGANVLTF.

V and J are TRBV7-2 and TRBJ1-5; D perhaps matches TRBD1 (5 bases). Germline CDR1 reads SGHTA; CDR2 reads FQGNSA. The CDR3 has 15 amino acids. The V gene lost 1 base and the J gene lost 7 bases, with 14 bases spanning the gap. The CDR3 region has the DNA TGTGCCAGCAGCTTAGATGGGGGGGAGGGCCAGCCCCAGCATTTT. It is translated as CASSLDGGEGQPQHF.

The chain combines TRBV2 with TRBJ2-3, with TRBD2 identical over 7 bases. Germline CDR1 is SNHLY and CDR2 is FYNNEI. V was clipped by 1 base and J by 6 bases; unmatched bases: 4. The CDR3 has 14 residues. The CDR3 spells CASSEVSGIDTQYF. For the CDR3, the DNA is TGTGCCAGCAGTGAAGTGAGCGGGATCGATACGCAGTATTTT.

The chain combines TRBV20-1 with TRBJ2-5, with 9 nucleotides matching TRBD1. V shed 5 bases, J shed 13 bases, and the junction held 8 bases outside the gene matches. The V gene's germline CDR1 is DFQATT and CDR2 SNEGSKA (reference sequence). This CDR3 spans 11 amino acids. The CDR3 region has the DNA TGCAGTGCTCCGAGGACAGGGGTGGTGTACTTC. Its translation is CSAPRTGVVYF.

V is TRBV20-1 and J is TRBJ1-1, with a possible D match to TRBD1 (5 bases). The CDR3 runs 14 residues. V lost 3 bases, J lost 2 bases, and 13 bases lay in between. The germline gives CDR1 DFQATT, CDR2 SNEGSKA (reference sequence). CDR3 coding DNA: TGCAGTGCTAGGCCCCGGGACGGCAACACTGAAGCTTTCTTT. This encodes CSARPRDGNTEAFF.

The chain combines TRBV20-1 with TRBJ2-1; 11 bases align to TRBD2. With V trimmed by 6 bases and J by 7 bases, 8 bases remained unmatched. This CDR3 is 14 amino acids long. The germline gives CDR1 DFQATT, CDR2 SNEGSKA (reference sequence). The CDR3 region has the DNA TGCAGTGCCCCTCAATCTAGCGGGAGGAATGAGCAGTTCTTC. This codes for CSAPQSSGRNEQFF.

The J gene is TRBJ2-3, the V gene TRBV29-1; 9 nucleotides line up with TRBD2. Germline V gives CDR1 SQVTM, CDR2 ANQGSEA. The V segment lost 6 bases and the J segment 6 bases; nucleotides outside the gene matches: 13. CDR3 size: 15 residues. DNA of the CDR3: TGCAGCGTGAAGTATGCTAGCGGGGTAACGGATACGCAGTATTTT. It translates to CSVKYASGVTDTQYF.

V is TRBV6-6 and J is TRBJ2-7; TRBD1 matches at 9 bases. The V gene's germline CDR1 is MNHNY and CDR2 SVGAGI (reference sequence). This CDR3 has 13 amino acids. The J segment lost 4 bases and the V segment lost 6 bases, leaving 4 bases of the junction unmatched. The CDR3: CASSSDRGYEQYF. DNA for the CDR3: TGTGCCAGCAGCTCCGACAGGGGGTACGAGCAGTACTTC.

This clonotype was detected only once. V gene TRBV20-1 combines with J gene TRBJ2-5; the D gene is possibly TRBD2 (6 bases). The length of the CDR3 is 12 residues. Per germline, CDR1 DFQATT and CDR2 SNEGSKA (reference sequence). V was cut by 6 bases and J by 5 bases, with 13 bases left in between. The CDR3 DNA follows: TGCAGTGCCCCGGGAGATCGGGAGACCCAGTACTTC. Its translation is CSAPGDRETQYF.

V is TRBV13 and J is TRBJ2-5; either TRBD1 or TRBD2 may supply D (6 bases each). The CDR3 spans 17 residues. Per the germline V gene, CDR1 is PRHDT and CDR2 is FYEKMQ (reference sequence). V shed 5 bases and J shed 2 bases, with 21 bases lying between them. In DNA form, the CDR3 reads TGTGCCAGCAGCCTCGAGGGGGGTTTCCGACAGCAAGAGACCCAGTACTTC. Protein: CASSLEGGFRQQETQYF.

The V and J genes are TRBV5-1 and TRBJ2-1; D may be TRBD1 or TRBD2 (5 bases each). The CDR3 runs to 13 residues. Germline-derived CDR1 and CDR2 are SGHRS and YFSETQ. V lost 7 bases and J lost 6, with 14 bases in between. CDR3 bases: TGCGCCAGCGAGGGGCTGGTCGGCAATGAGCAGTTCTTC. Amino acids: CASEGLVGNEQFF.

With respect to this clonotype: An end of the junction does not agree with germline; a read error may underlie this. The chain carries TRBV4-1 and TRBJ2-7; no firm D call. The CDR3 runs 15 residues. Per germline, CDR1 MGHRA and CDR2 YSYEKL. CDR3 DNA sequence: TGCGCCAGCAGCCAAGATTCCGACTTACTCTACGGGCAGTACTTC. Translating gives CASSQDSDLLYGQYF.

This chain links TRBV20-1 with TRBJ2-4; unclear D gene. Trimming stripped 6 bases from V and 6 bases from J, with 9 bases between. This CDR3 is 11 amino acids long. Germline values: CDR1 DFQATT, CDR2 SNEGSKA (reference sequence). The CDR3: CSALLGNIQYF. The CDR3 DNA sequence: TGCAGTGCCCTACTTGGAAACATTCAGTACTTC.

The count of this clonotype is one. The chain couples TRBV20-1 to TRBJ2-7; perhaps TRBD2 as D (5 bases). Germline values: CDR1 DFQATT, CDR2 SNEGSKA (reference sequence). The CDR3 consists of 14 residues. V shed 5 bases and J shed 1 base, with 15 bases lying between them. For the CDR3, the DNA is TGCAGTGCTCAGCGGCACTCAAATTCCTACGAGCAGTACTTC. It specifies CSAQRHSNSYEQYF.

The chain links TRBV4-1 to TRBJ1-2; 7 nucleotides line up with TRBD1. CDR1 and CDR2 from the germline V gene are MGHRA and YSYEKL. The CDR3 has 16 amino acids. V gave up 2 bases and J gave up 6 bases; unmatched junction bases: 12. The CDR3: CASSQRFLRQGDGYTF. In DNA, the CDR3 is TGCGCCAGCAGCCAAAGGTTCCTAAGACAGGGTGATGGCTACACCTTC.

The CDR3, as DNA: TGTGCCAGCAGCCCGACAGGGGGCTACTACGAGCAGTACTTC. Translated, it gives CASSPTGGYYEQYF. The chain combines TRBV6-2 or TRBV6-3 with TRBJ2-7; 10 bases are a match to TRBD1. Germline V gives CDR1 MNHEY, CDR2 SVGEGT. The V gene end was trimmed by 6 bases and the J gene end by 3 bases; junction bases not matched to a gene: 5. The CDR3 sequence is 14 residues long.

The V and J genes are TRBV10-3 and TRBJ2-7, with 10 bases fitting TRBD1. Germline V lookup: CDR1 ENHRY, CDR2 SYGVKD. There are 16 residues in the CDR3. V was clipped by 5 bases and J by 3 bases; unmatched bases: 10. The CDR3 DNA follows: TGTGCCATCAGTCCGGGACAGGGGCAGAGTTTCTACGAGCAGTACTTC. It codes for CAISPGQGQSFYEQYF.

This chain connects TRBV12-5 to TRBJ2-1; D perhaps matches TRBD2 (6 bases). The CDR3 has 17 residues. Looked up from germline, CDR1 is LGHNT and CDR2 is FRNRAP. V lost 1 base and J 2 bases, leaving 15 bases between the germline ends. Written as DNA, the CDR3 is TGTGCTAGTGGTTTGGACGCTTGGGGGGATCCCTACAATGAGCAGTTCTTC. It yields the protein CASGLDAWGDPYNEQFF.

V is TRBV30 and J is TRBJ1-2; 9 bases are shared with TRBD1. The CDR3 consists of 14 residues. Germline CDR1 reads GTSNPN; CDR2 reads SVGIG (reference sequence). J lost 2 bases, V lost 1 base, and 2 bases had no gene match. In DNA, the CDR3 is TGTGCCTGGAGTGGACAGGGGGTGAACTATGGCTACACCTTC. Amino acid sequence: CAWSGQGVNYGYTF.

This clonotype was recorded a few times. The V gene is TRBV20-1, the J gene TRBJ2-5; D is perhaps TRBD2 (5 bases). The germline gives CDR1 DFQATT, CDR2 SNEGSKA (reference sequence). V was trimmed by 0 bases and J by 0 bases, leaving 14 bases between them. The CDR3 runs to 16 residues. The CDR3 nucleotides are TGCAGTGCTAGAGATTTTGCGGGCCAGTACCAAGAGACCCAGTACTTC. Translated, it gives CSARDFAGQYQETQYF.

This clonotype was detected only a few times. The chain is built from TRBV28 and TRBJ2-7; D may be TRBD2 (6 bases). Trimming pared 3 bases from V and 4 bases from J, leaving 7 bases between. The CDR3 is 12 amino acids. Per germline, CDR1 MDHEN and CDR2 SYDVKM. CDR3 sequence: CASSLRGYEQYF. The CDR3 region has the DNA TGTGCCAGCAGTTTGCGGGGATACGAGCAGTACTTC.

This chain links TRBV4-1 with TRBJ2-1, with 11 positions matching TRBD2. The CDR3 has 15 residues. Germline CDR1 reads MGHRA; CDR2 reads YSYEKL. Unmatched junction bases numbered 2, after V lost 5 bases and J lost 2 bases. CDR3 protein: CASSGSGRAYNEQFF. Here the CDR3 DNA reads TGCGCCAGCAGCGGTAGCGGGAGGGCCTACAATGAGCAGTTCTTC.

The chain carries TRBV5-1 and TRBJ2-3; D is undetermined. The CDR3 has 15 residues. V gave up 0 bases and J gave up 0 bases, with 8 bases separating them. Germline loops: CDR1 SGHRS, CDR2 YFSETQ. For the CDR3, the DNA is TGCGCCAGCAGCTTGGGGGTAGAAAGCACAGATACGCAGTATTTT. Protein: CASSLGVESTDTQYF.